The next 15 T cell receptor beta chains were all read from a single sample in a study of T-cell reconstitution after alpha-beta-depleted transplantation in children. Unique molecular identifiers tagged the TCRbeta library. TCRdb re-derived calls from the PCR reads in MiXCR, one entry per CDR3 protein. The repertoire consists of about 98,000 distinct CDR3 sequences, with more than 20% occurring once and the leading ten covering 20% to 25%. The input for sequencing was PBMCs, taken before TCRalphabeta/CD19-depleted stem cell transplant. These receptors came from a boy aged 2-15 years with acute lymphoblastic leukemia, due to receive a stem cell transplant.

This clonotype appeared a few times. J is TRBJ2-1 and V is TRBV6-4; tentatively, D is TRBD1 or TRBD2 (6 bases each). Germline CDR1 reads MRHNA; CDR2 reads SNTAGT. The CDR3 loop spans 14 amino acids. Trimming removed 6 bases at V and 4 bases at J, with 13 bases between. The CDR3 is CASSLGGRYNEQFF. The CDR3 DNA sequence: TGTGCCAGCAGCCTCGGGGGCAGATACAATGAGCAGTTCTTC.

This clonotype was seen a handful of times. The rearrangement links TRBV10-2 to TRBJ2-3; D ambiguous. V dropped 5 bases and J dropped 2 bases, with 14 bases sitting between them. CDR1 is WSHSY, CDR2 SAAADI, per germline. The CDR3 contains 15 residues. The CDR3 nucleotides are TGCGCCAGCAGTCTCACCGAGGCGAACACAGATACGCAGTATTTT. This gives the protein CASSLTEANTDTQYF.

This clonotype was seen a few times. The chain employs TRBV21-1 and TRBJ2-7. TRBV21-1 is deemed a pseudogene. The CDR3 sequence is 15 residues long. The CDR3 loop reads CASSTEREPPYEQYF. CDR3 sequence (DNA): TGTGCCAGCAGCACCGAGCGGGAGCCACCTTACGAGCAGTACTTC.

This clonotype was counted many times. Here the CDR3 DNA reads TGTGCCAGCGGTTTCTTAGCGGGCACAGATACGCAGTATTTT. Translation gives CASGFLAGTDTQYF. The rearrangement joins TRBV3-1 to TRBJ2-3; a weak D match, TRBD2 (6 bases). The CDR3 sequence is 14 residues long. CDR1 is LGHDT and CDR2 is YNNKEL in the germline V gene (reference sequence). Trimming left V 8 bases short and J 1 base short, with 13 bases between.

This clonotype was recorded a few times. The chain employs TRBV27 and TRBJ2-1; D gene uncertain. The CDR3 length is 13 residues. Per the germline V gene, CDR1 is MNHEY and CDR2 is SMNVEV (reference sequence). Deletions cut 0 bases from V and 5 bases from J, with 5 bases between. CDR3 sequence (DNA): TGTGCCAGCAGTTTATCACCACACAATGAGCAGTTCTTC. It specifies CASSLSPHNEQFF.

Only a few counts were recorded for this clonotype. This chain connects TRBV5-6 to TRBJ2-7; 7 positions match TRBD1. This CDR3 comprises 15 residues. The V segment lost 5 bases and the J segment 0 bases; nucleotides outside the gene matches: 8. From germline, CDR1 is SGHDT and CDR2 YYEEEE. The CDR3 sequence: CASRRDRAYSYEQYF. The CDR3 coding sequence is TGTGCCAGCAGACGTGACAGGGCCTACTCCTACGAGCAGTACTTC. Variable domain in full (rest from reference TRBV5-6 and TRBJ2-7): DAGVTQSPTHLIKTRGQQVTLRCSPKSGHDTVSWYQQALGQGPQFIFQYYEEEERQRGNFPDRFSGHQFPNYSSELNVNALLLGDSALYLCASRRDRAYSYEQYFGPGTRLTVT.

This clonotype occurred many times. The rearrangement joins TRBV28 to TRBJ2-3; D is unclear. CDR1 is MDHEN and CDR2 is SYDVKM in the germline V gene. The CDR3 runs 12 residues. Trimming took off 1 base at V and 6 bases at J, with 5 bases between the two ends. The CDR3 spells CASSLLGDTQYF. The DNA for the CDR3 is TGTGCCAGCAGTTTATTAGGGGATACGCAGTATTTT.

CDR3 amino acids: CASSWGKGGSNQPQHF. In nucleotides, the CDR3 is TGTGCCAGCAGTTGGGGAAAGGGTGGTAGCAATCAGCCCCAGCATTTT. The V gene is TRBV28, the J gene TRBJ1-5; D gene ambiguous. The germline V gene encodes CDR1 MDHEN and CDR2 SYDVKM. CDR3 size: 16 residues. V was cut by 4 bases and J by 0 bases, with 13 bases left in between.

The gene calls are TRBV20-1 and TRBJ1-2; D might be TRBD1 (5 bases). V dropped 0 bases and J dropped 8 bases, with 13 bases sitting between them. CDR1 is DFQATT, CDR2 SNEGSKA, per germline (reference sequence). This CDR3 has 13 amino acids. CDR3: CSARDFQGYGYTF. The DNA of the CDR3 is TGCAGTGCTAGAGATTTCCAGGGATACGGCTACACCTTC.

This sequence joins TRBV28 and TRBJ2-7; D possibly corresponds to TRBD2 (5 bases). V was clipped by 5 bases and J by 10 bases, with 15 bases between them. From germline, CDR1 is MDHEN and CDR2 SYDVKM. This CDR3 region has 12 residues. CDR3 bases: TGTGCCAGCAGTCCTATGCGGGTATCACAGTACTTC. Residues: CASSPMRVSQYF.

This clonotype was seen more than once but under ten times. The rearrangement uses TRBV5-1 and TRBJ2-7, with D perhaps matching TRBD1 or TRBD2 (5 bases each). Trimming stripped 0 bases from V and 3 bases from J, with 10 bases between. Germline CDR1 SGHRS, CDR2 YFSETQ. The CDR3 is made up of 14 amino acids. CDR3 sequence (DNA): TGCGCCAGCAGCTTGGGTTGGGGGAACTACGAGCAGTACTTC. Amino acids: CASSLGWGNYEQYF.

The chain uses TRBV7-9 and TRBJ2-5; 7 bases are shared with TRBD2. After removal of 8 bases from V and 2 bases from J, the junction contained 5 bases not matched to a gene. Germline CDR1 and CDR2: SEHNR and FQNEAQ (reference sequence). This CDR3 region has 13 residues. This CDR3 reads CASGTGGQETQYF. For the CDR3, the DNA is TGTGCCAGCGGCACCGGGGGGCAAGAGACCCAGTACTTC. Supplemented by reference TRBV7-9 and TRBJ2-5, the full variable domain reads DTGVSQNPRHKITKRGQNVTFRCDPISEHNRLYWYRQTLGQGPEFLTYFQNEAQLEKSRLLSDRFSAERPKGSFSTLEIQRTEQGDSAMYLCASGTGGQETQYFGPGTRLLVL.

This clonotype was seen at least ten times. The chain carries TRBV20-1 and TRBJ2-5; TRBD1 aligns across 7 bases. CDR3 size: 14 residues. Germline V gene sequence: CDR1 DFQATT, CDR2 SNEGSKA (reference sequence). V trimming: 5 bases; J trimming: 7 bases; junction bases outside the gene matches: 13. CDR3 residues: CSAYTGTAVRTQYF. The CDR3 DNA follows: TGCAGTGCTTATACGGGGACAGCGGTCCGGACCCAGTACTTC.

The table lists this clonotype with a few counts. The chain carries TRBV19 and TRBJ1-1; D gene unclear. This CDR3 is 17 amino acids long. Trimming shortened V by 2 bases and J by 4 bases, and 20 bases separated the two germline ends. Germline CDR1 is LNHDA and CDR2 is SQIVND (reference sequence). The CDR3 sequence is CASSIILASPGGTEAFF. CDR3 nucleotide sequence: TGTGCCAGTAGTATAATCCTAGCCAGCCCGGGTGGCACTGAAGCTTTCTTT.

This clonotype has a handful of counts. The chain is built from TRBV4-3 and TRBJ2-2; TRBD1 matches at 10 bases. Unmatched junction bases numbered 4, after V lost 1 base and J lost 2 bases. The CDR3 has 17 residues. Germline loops: CDR1 LGHNA, CDR2 YSLEER. Here the CDR3 DNA reads TGCGCCAGCAGCCAAGTGCTGACAGGGGGCAACACCGGGGAGCTGTTTTTT. It codes for CASSQVLTGGNTGELFF.